This T cell receptor beta chain stems from a study of vaccination and CD4 T cells after COVID-19. Whole-study context: Stimulation of the cells used overlapping spike peptide pools from SARS-CoV-2 and from the common cold coronaviruses HCoV-NL63, HCoV-OC43 and HCoV-229E. General study findings and limits: Spike mono-reactivity was found in 304 of the 307 vaccine-specific clones identified in convalescent patients.

The Oncomine TCR Beta short-read assay generated sequence data from the DNA of cultured CD4+ T cells. From cultured CD4+ T cells, genomic DNA was extracted. One entry per CDR3 protein results from TCRdb running MiXCR on the PCR reads. The repertoire has roughly 20,000 distinct CDR3 sequences, around 52% of them found once; the top ten carry around 10%. The CDR3 length is 14 residues. The ends were cut back, 5 bases at V and 1 base at J, with 11 bases in the middle. CDR1 is SGHTA, CDR2 FQGNSA, per germline. Treatment specified: roughly nine-day PBMC culture with coronavirus spike peptide pools or control peptides (ViraFEST assay). A remark on this clonotype: Its antigen is unknown.

The specimen was CD4+ T cells from blood, cultured in vitro. The chain recombines TRBV7-2 with TRBJ1-1, with unresolved D. This receptor was taken from a human donor who had recovered from COVID-19. The CDR3 DNA sequence: TGTGCCAGCAGCCCAAGGGTAGGGAACACTGAAGCTTTCTTT. Its protein product is CASSPRVGNTEAFF.